Presented here are 9 T cell receptor beta chains from one specimen sequenced in a study of T cells in Graves' hyperthyroidism and ophthalmopathy. The CDR3 regions of TCR beta were amplified from RNA transcripts. The TCR CDR3 was amplified in a first-round RT-PCR using the HTBI primer set. TCRdb processed the multiplex PCR reads anew with MiXCR; each CDR3 protein has one entry. Among around 540,000 distinct CDR3 sequences listed, more than 45% were seen once. The sequencing input was peripheral blood or thyroid tissue (not recorded which). These receptors all come from a young woman with Graves' hyperthyroidism.

The chain carries TRBV2 and TRBJ1-5, with D possibly matching TRBD1 (6 bases). The V gene lost 6 bases and the J gene lost 0 bases, with 12 bases spanning the gap. Germline-derived CDR1 and CDR2 are SNHLY and FYNNEI. The CDR3 loop spans 15 amino acids. CDR3: CASRPTGISNQPQHF. The CDR3 bases are TGTGCCAGCAGACCCACAGGGATTAGCAATCAGCCCCAGCATTTT.

In this sample, this clonotype turned up many times. The V call is TRBV29-1, the J call TRBJ2-7, with 9 positions matching TRBD2. This CDR3 spans 13 amino acids. V was clipped by 6 bases and J by 2 bases; unmatched bases: 5. Germline values: CDR1 SQVTM, CDR2 ANQGSEA. The CDR3 spells CSVAGGQPYEQYF. The CDR3 bases are TGCAGCGTAGCGGGAGGCCAACCCTACGAGCAGTACTTC.

On this clonotype itself: A much larger clonotype is one base distant, so this may be a read error. This chain links TRBV29-1 with TRBJ2-7, with TRBD1 as a possible D gene (6 bases). Germline assignment: CDR1 SQVTM and CDR2 ANQGSEA. There are 13 residues in the CDR3. The ends were cut back, 6 bases at V and 3 bases at J, with 15 bases in the middle. The CDR3 region is CSVAGRGGYEQYF. In DNA form, the CDR3 reads TGCAGCGTCGCAGGCAGGGGCGGCTACGAGCAGTACTTC.

The table lists this clonotype with many counts. The chain recombines TRBV7-9 with TRBJ2-5; D is possibly TRBD2 (5 bases). The V end was cut by 4 bases, the J end by 2 bases, with 11 bases between. The CDR3 has 14 residues. Germline lookup yields CDR1 SEHNR and CDR2 FQNEAQ (reference sequence). CDR3 region: CASSSVALQETQYF. CDR3 coding DNA: TGTGCCAGCAGCTCCGTAGCGTTACAAGAGACCCAGTACTTC.

This clonotype was recorded once. The chain combines TRBV15 with TRBJ2-5, with 12 bases aligning to TRBD1. With 4 bases clipped from V and 9 bases from J, the junction kept 6 bases outside the gene matches. The CDR3 spans 14 residues. From germline, CDR1 is LNHNV and CDR2 YYDKDF (reference sequence). The CDR3 is CATSNHGTGGAQYF. The CDR3 DNA follows: TGTGCCACCAGCAACCACGGGACAGGGGGCGCCCAGTACTTC.

The chain combines TRBV29-1 with TRBJ1-5, with D possibly matching TRBD1 (5 bases). The CDR3 consists of 13 residues. Germline-derived CDR1 and CDR2 are SQVTM and ANQGSEA. The CDR3 DNA follows: TGCAGTGCTAGTTGGGGGTTCAATCAGCCCCAGCATTTT. This sequence encodes CSASWGFNQPQHF.

V is TRBV7-8 and J is TRBJ1-5; D is unresolved. The CDR3 has 13 amino acids. V lost 1 base, J lost 7 bases, and 8 bases lay in between. In germline, CDR1 is SGHVS, CDR2 FQNEAQ. CDR3 nucleotide sequence: TGTGCCAGCAGCTTAGGGGTTTTCCAGCCCCAGCATTTT. Protein product: CASSLGVFQPQHF.

As regards this clonotype: The conserved phenylalanine or tryptophan normally closing the CDR3 is absent here, so this likely arose from a read error. It is unclear where the CDR3 begins or ends on the DNA, so no DNA is shown, and the CDR3 is as TCRdb lists it. V gene TRBV7-9 combines with J gene TRBJ1-6. The germline V gene encodes CDR1 SEHNR and CDR2 FQNEAQ (reference sequence). Ends included, the CDR3 has 9 residues. The CDR3 reads CASSAPHNY.

A note on this clonotype: A clone one base away is much larger, so this may be a read error. The V call is TRBV7-3, the J call TRBJ2-7; 7 bases match TRBD1. Looked up from germline, CDR1 is SGHTA and CDR2 is FQGTGA. V was pared by 0 bases and J by 2 bases, with 1 base of the junction left unmatched. The CDR3 is made up of 14 amino acids. The CDR3 reads CASSLTGQPYEQYF. The CDR3 DNA is TGTGCCAGCAGCTTAACGGGACAGCCCTACGAGCAGTACTTC.